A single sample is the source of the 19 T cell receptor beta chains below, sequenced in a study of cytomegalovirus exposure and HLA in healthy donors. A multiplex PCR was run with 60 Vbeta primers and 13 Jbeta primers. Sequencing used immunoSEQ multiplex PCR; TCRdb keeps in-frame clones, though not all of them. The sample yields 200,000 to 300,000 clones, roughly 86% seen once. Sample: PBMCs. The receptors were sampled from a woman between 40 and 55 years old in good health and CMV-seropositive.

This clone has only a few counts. This CDR3 reads CASSPGQGSGNTIYF. CDR3 nucleotides: TGCGCCAGCAGCCCCGGACAGGGTTCTGGAAACACCATATATTTT. The rearrangement uses TRBV5-1 and TRBJ1-3, with 8 bases matching TRBD1. CDR1 is SGHRS and CDR2 is YFSETQ in the germline V gene. V was pared by 4 bases and J by 1 base, with 4 bases of the junction left unmatched. This CDR3 has 15 amino acids.

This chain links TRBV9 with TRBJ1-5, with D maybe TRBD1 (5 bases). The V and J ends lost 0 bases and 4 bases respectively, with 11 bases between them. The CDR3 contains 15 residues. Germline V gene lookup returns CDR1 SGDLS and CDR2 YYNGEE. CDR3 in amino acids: CASSVGPGANQPQHF. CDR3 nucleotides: TGTGCCAGCAGCGTAGGACCTGGGGCTAATCAGCCCCAGCATTTT.

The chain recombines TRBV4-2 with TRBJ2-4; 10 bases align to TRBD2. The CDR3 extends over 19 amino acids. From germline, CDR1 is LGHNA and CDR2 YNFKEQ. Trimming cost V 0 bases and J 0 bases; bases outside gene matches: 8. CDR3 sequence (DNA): TGTGCCAGCAGCCAAGATGAGAGCGGGAGGGCCGGAGCCAAAAACATTCAGTACTTC. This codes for CASSQDESGRAGAKNIQYF.

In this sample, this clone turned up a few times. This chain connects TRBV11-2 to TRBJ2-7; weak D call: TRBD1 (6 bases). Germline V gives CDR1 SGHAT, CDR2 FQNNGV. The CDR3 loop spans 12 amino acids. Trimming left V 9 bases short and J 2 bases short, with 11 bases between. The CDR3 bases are TGTGCCAGTATCGGACAGACCTACGAGCAGTACTTC. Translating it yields CASIGQTYEQYF.

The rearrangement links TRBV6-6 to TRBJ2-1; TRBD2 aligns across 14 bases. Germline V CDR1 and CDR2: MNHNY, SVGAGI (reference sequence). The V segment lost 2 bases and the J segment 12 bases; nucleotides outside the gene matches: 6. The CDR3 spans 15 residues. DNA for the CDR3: TGTGCCAGCAGTTACCCGGGACTAGCGGGAGAAGGGCAGTTCTTC. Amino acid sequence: CASSYPGLAGEGQFF.

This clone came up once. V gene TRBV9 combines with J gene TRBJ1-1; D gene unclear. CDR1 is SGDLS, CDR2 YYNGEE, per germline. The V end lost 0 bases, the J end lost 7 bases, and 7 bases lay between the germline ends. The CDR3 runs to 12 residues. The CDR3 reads CASSVDEHEAFF. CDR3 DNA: TGTGCCAGCAGCGTAGACGAACATGAAGCTTTCTTT.

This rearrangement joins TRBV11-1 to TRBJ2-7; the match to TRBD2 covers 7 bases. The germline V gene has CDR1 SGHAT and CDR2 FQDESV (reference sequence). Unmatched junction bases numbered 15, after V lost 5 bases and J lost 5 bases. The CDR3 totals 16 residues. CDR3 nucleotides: TGTGCCAGCAGCCGAGGGAAGGGCGGGAGAGTCAACGAGCAGTACTTC. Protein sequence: CASSRGKGGRVNEQYF.

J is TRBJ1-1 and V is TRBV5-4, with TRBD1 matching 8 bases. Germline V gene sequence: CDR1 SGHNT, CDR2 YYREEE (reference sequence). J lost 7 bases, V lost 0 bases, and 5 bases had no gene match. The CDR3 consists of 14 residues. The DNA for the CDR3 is TGTGCCAGCAGCTTGGGAGGGACAGGCGATGAAGCTTTCTTT. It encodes CASSLGGTGDEAFF.

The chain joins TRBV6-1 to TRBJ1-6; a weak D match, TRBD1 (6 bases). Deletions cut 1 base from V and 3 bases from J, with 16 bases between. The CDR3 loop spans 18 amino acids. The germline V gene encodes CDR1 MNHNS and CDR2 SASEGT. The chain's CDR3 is CASSEVPPRGLYNSPLHF. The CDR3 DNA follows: TGTGCCAGCAGTGAAGTACCCCCCAGGGGCCTCTATAATTCACCCCTCCACTTT.

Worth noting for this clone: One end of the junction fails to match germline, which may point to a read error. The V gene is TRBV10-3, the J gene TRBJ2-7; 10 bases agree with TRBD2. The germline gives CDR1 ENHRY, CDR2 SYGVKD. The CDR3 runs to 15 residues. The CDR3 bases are TGTGCCAGCAGTGAACGGACTAGCGGCTCCTACGAGCAGTACTTC. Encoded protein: CASSERTSGSYEQYF.

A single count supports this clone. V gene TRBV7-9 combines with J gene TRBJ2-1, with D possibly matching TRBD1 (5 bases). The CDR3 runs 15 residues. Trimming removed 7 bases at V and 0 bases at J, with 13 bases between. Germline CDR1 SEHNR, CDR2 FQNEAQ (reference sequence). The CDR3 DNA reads TGTGCCAGCACCTCCAGGGAAAGCTCCTACAATGAGCAGTTCTTC. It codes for CASTSRESSYNEQFF.

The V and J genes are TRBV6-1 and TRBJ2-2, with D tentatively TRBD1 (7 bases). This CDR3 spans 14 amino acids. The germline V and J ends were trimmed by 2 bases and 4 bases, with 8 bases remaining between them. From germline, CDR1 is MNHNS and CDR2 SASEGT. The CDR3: CASSEQGGTGELFF. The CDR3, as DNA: TGTGCCAGCAGTGAACAGGGGGGCACCGGGGAGCTGTTTTTT.

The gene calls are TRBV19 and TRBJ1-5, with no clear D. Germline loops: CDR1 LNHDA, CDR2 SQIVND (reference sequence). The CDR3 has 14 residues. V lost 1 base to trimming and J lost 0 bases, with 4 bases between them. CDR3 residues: CASSIANSNQPQHF. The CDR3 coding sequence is TGTGCCAGTAGTATAGCCAATAGCAATCAGCCCCAGCATTTT. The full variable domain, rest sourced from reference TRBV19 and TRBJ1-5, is DGGITQSPKYLFRKEGQNVTLSCEQNLNHDAMYWYRQDPGQGLRLIYYSQIVNDFQKGDIAEGYSVSREKKESFPLTVTSAQKNPTAFYLCASSIANSNQPQHFGDGTRLSIL.

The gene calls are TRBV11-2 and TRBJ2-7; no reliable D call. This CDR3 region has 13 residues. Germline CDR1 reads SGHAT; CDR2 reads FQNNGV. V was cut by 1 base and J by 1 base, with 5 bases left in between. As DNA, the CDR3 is TGTGCCAGCAGCTTAGGGGCTTCCTACGAGCAGTACTTC. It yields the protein CASSLGASYEQYF.

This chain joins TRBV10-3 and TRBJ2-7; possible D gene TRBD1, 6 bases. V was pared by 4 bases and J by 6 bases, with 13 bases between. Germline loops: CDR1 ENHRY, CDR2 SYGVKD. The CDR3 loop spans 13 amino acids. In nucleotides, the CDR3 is TGTGCCATCAGTGGACAGGCCAGCGGCGAGCAGTACTTC. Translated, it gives CAISGQASGEQYF.

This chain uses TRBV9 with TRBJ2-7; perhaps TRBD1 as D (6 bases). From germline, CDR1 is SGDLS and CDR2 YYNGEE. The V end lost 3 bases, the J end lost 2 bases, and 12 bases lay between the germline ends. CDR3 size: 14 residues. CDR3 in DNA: TGTGCCAGCAGCGCTTCGGACAGTACCTACGAGCAGTACTTC. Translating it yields CASSASDSTYEQYF. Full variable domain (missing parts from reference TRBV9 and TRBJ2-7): DSGVTQTPKHLITATGQRVTLRCSPRSGDLSVYWYQQSLDQGLQFLIQYYNGEERAKGNILERFSAQQFPDLHSELNLSSLELGDSALYFCASSASDSTYEQYFGPGTRLTVT.

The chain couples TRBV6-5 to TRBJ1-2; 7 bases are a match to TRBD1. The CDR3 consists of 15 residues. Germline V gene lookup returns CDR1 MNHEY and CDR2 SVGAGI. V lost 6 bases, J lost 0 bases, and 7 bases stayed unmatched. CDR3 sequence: CASRQGPITNYGYTF. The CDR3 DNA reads TGTGCCAGCAGACAGGGGCCCATAACTAACTATGGCTACACCTTC.

This chain's CDR3 is CASSYGQGFNQPQHF. CDR3 bases: TGTGCCAGCAGTTACGGGCAGGGCTTTAATCAGCCCCAGCATTTT. This sequence joins TRBV6-5 and TRBJ1-5, with D possibly matching TRBD1 (5 bases). CDR3 length: 15 amino acids. Looked up from germline, CDR1 is MNHEY and CDR2 is SVGAGI. V dropped 2 bases and J dropped 4 bases, with 12 bases sitting between them.

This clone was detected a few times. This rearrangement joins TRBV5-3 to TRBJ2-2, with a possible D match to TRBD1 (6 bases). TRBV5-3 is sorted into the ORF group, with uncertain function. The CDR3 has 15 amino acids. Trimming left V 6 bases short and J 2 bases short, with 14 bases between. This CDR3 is CARTKDRINTGELFF. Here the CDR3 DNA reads TGTGCCAGAACCAAGGACAGAATCAACACCGGGGAGCTGTTTTTT.